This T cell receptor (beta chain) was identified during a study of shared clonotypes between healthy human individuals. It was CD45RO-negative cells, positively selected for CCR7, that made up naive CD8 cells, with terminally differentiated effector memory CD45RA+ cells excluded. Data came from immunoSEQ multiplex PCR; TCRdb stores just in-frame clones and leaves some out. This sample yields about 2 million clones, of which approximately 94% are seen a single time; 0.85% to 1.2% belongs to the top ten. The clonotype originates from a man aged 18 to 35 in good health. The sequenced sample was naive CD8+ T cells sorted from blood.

The CDR3 region has the DNA TGCAGCGTTGAAGATCTTCAACTAGCGGGACCCGCAGATACGCAGTATTTT. This encodes CSVEDLQLAGPADTQYF. The J gene is TRBJ2-3, the V gene TRBV29-1; 10 bases align to TRBD2. Germline CDR1 is SQVTM and CDR2 is ANQGSEA. The CDR3 is made up of 17 amino acids. The V segment lost 0 bases and the J segment 4 bases; nucleotides outside the gene matches: 10.